This TCR beta chain emerged from a study of T cell responses to AZD1222 COVID-19 vaccine. Findings of the study overall: The donor cohort was predominantly white British with a female majority, and clonal diversity may have been underestimated.

The protocol was immunoSEQ multiplex PCR, while the TCRdb copy is restricted to in-frame clones and leaves out a portion. The sample shows approximately 120,000 clones, roughly 86% of them seen only once. V shed 8 bases and J shed 2 bases, with 16 bases lying between them. The CDR3 totals 14 residues. Germline CDR1 is PRHDT and CDR2 is FYEKMQ (reference sequence). Comments on this clone: The antigen is unknown.

The receptor comes from an adult who received the AZD1222 COVID-19 vaccine. V gene TRBV13 combines with J gene TRBJ2-7; the D gene is possibly TRBD2 (5 bases). This specimen consisted of peripheral blood, obtained 28 days after the second AZD1222 dose. CDR3 in amino acids: CASARGRVTYEQYF. The CDR3 nucleotides read TGTGCCAGCGCAAGAGGGCGGGTGACCTACGAGCAGTACTTC.